These T cell receptor beta chains were read from a single sample in a study of cytomegalovirus exposure and HLA in healthy donors. Only in-frame clones appear in the TCRdb table, and some are missing; sequencing was by immunoSEQ multiplex PCR. The data hold some 170,000 clones, with approximately 90% observed a single time. The sequenced sample was PBMCs. The receptors here all came from a woman in her twenties or thirties in good health and CMV-seronegative. Each CDR3 is given with its conserved first and last residue. The D gene is left open where the match is weak. Clone size is not always given. Where it is, it says once, few, many or a class for expanded clones.

v_call	j_call	d_call	cdr3_length	clone_size	cdr3_aa	cdr3_nt
TRBV5-1	TRBJ2-1	-	15	-	CASSYRLSSYNEQFF	TGCGCCAGCAGTTACCGACTGAGCTCCTACAATGAGCAGTTCTTC
TRBV30	TRBJ1-6	-	13	-	CAWRGGYNSPLHF	TGTGCCTGGAGAGGGGGCTATAATTCACCCCTCCACTTT
TRBV5-1	TRBJ2-7	TRBD1	15	-	CASSSPTGSSYEQYF	TGCGCCAGCAGCTCTCCGACAGGGTCCTCCTACGAGCAGTACTTC
TRBV7-7	TRBJ2-2	-	13	few	CASSFEATGELFF	TGTGCCAGCAGCTTTGAAGCCACCGGGGAGCTGTTTTTT
TRBV27	TRBJ2-1	TRBD2	14	-	CASSFSGGDNEQFF	TGTGCCAGCAGTTTTAGCGGGGGGGACAATGAGCAGTTCTTC
TRBV14	TRBJ2-2	TRBD1	14	-	CASSQDVVKGAEVF	TGTGCCAGCAGCCAAGATGTTGTCAAGGGGGCTGAGGTTTTT
TRBV5-1	TRBJ2-7	TRBD2	14	-	CASSLGAGGYEQYF	TGCGCCAGCAGCTTGGGGGCGGGAGGGTACGAGCAGTACTTC
TRBV6-4	TRBJ2-1	-	16	-	CASAVDWDKSYNEQFF	TGTGCCAGCGCGGTAGATTGGGACAAGTCCTACAATGAGCAGTTCTTC
TRBV7-9	TRBJ1-5	-	14	-	CASSSGQGPSAQHF	TGTGCCAGCAGCTCAGGCCAGGGGCCATCGGCCCAGCATTTT
TRBV5-4	TRBJ2-7	-	12	-	CASSLGAGEQYF	TGTGCCAGCAGCTTGGGGGCGGGCGAGCAGTACTTC
TRBV2	TRBJ1-6	-	12	-	CASSTRATPLHF	TGTGCCAGCAGTACTAGGGCAACACCCCTCCACTTT
TRBV7-2	TRBJ2-7	-	14	once	CASSNRDNAYEQYF	TGTGCCAGCAGCAACCGGGACAACGCCTACGAGCAGTACTTC
TRBV9	TRBJ1-1	-	13	-	CASSVAPGFEAFF	TGTGCCAGCAGCGTAGCCCCAGGGTTTGAAGCTTTCTTT
TRBV25-1	TRBJ2-1	TRBD2	16	-	CASSEIVAGGLGEQFF	TGTGCCAGCAGTGAAATTGTAGCGGGGGGGCTTGGTGAGCAGTTCTTC
TRBV4-1	TRBJ2-2	TRBD2	19	-	CASSQGLAGNSGNTGELFF	TGCGCCAGCAGCCAAGGACTAGCGGGGAACTCTGGGAACACCGGGGAGCTGTTTTTT
TRBV9	TRBJ2-5	-	13	-	CASSVGLRETQYF	TGTGCCAGCAGCGTAGGACTAAGAGAGACCCAGTACTTC
TRBV5-1	TRBJ1-4	-	16	-	CASSPMRQGSNEKLFF	TGCGCCAGCAGCCCAATGCGCCAGGGCTCTAATGAAAAACTGTTTTTT
TRBV7-9	TRBJ1-6	-	15	-	CASSLRGQDNSPLHF	TGTGCCAGCAGCTTACGCGGGCAAGATAATTCACCCCTCCACTTT
TRBV10-2	TRBJ1-5	-	13	-	CASTYGGNQPQHF	TGCGCCAGCACTTACGGGGGTAATCAGCCCCAGCATTTT
TRBV10-1	TRBJ2-5	TRBD1	14	-	CASSATGAVETQYF	TGCGCCAGCAGCGCGACAGGGGCCGTGGAGACCCAGTACTTC
TRBV4-1	TRBJ1-1	-	13	few	CASSWGADAEAFF	TGCGCCAGCAGTTGGGGCGCGGACGCTGAAGCTTTCTTT
TRBV7-8	TRBJ1-1	TRBD1	17	-	CASSLIMGGTGGTEAFF	TGTGCCAGCAGCTTAATTATGGGTGGGACAGGGGGCACTGAAGCTTTCTTT
TRBV19	TRBJ2-1	-	14	-	CASSTLSPYNEQFF	TGTGCCAGTAGTACCCTTAGTCCCTACAATGAGCAGTTCTTC
TRBV2	TRBJ2-1	TRBD2	18	-	CASRVPWEGLSSYNEQFF	TGTGCCAGCAGGGTTCCCTGGGAGGGGTTGAGCTCCTACAATGAGCAGTTCTTC
TRBV5-1	TRBJ1-4	-	16	-	CASSHPRSGPNEKLFF	TGCGCCAGCAGCCACCCTCGGAGCGGACCTAATGAAAAACTGTTTTTT
TRBV6-5	TRBJ1-2	TRBD1	13	once	CASRRQGYYGYTF	TGTGCCAGCAGGCGACAGGGTTACTATGGCTACACCTTC
TRBV29-1	TRBJ2-1	TRBD1	15	-	CSVERQGGSYNEQFF	TGCAGCGTTGAAAGACAGGGGGGGTCCTACAATGAGCAGTTCTTC
TRBV2	TRBJ1-2	TRBD1	14	once	CASMGTDKNYGYTF	TGTGCCAGCATGGGGACAGACAAGAACTATGGCTACACCTTC
TRBV10-2	TRBJ1-2	TRBD1	13	few	CASSRTGVDGYTF	TGCGCCAGCAGTCGGACAGGGGTCGATGGCTACACCTTC
TRBV19	TRBJ2-1	-	15	-	CASSIAGGQYNEQFF	TGTGCCAGTAGTATAGCGGGGGGCCAGTACAATGAGCAGTTCTTC
TRBV4-1	TRBJ1-3	-	19	once	CASSPRGGGPGASGNTIYF	TGCGCCAGCAGCCCCAGGGGCGGTGGACCGGGCGCATCTGGAAACACCATATATTTT
TRBV25-1	TRBJ1-1	-	15	-	CASSELYPVNTEAFF	TGTGCCAGCAGTGAATTATATCCGGTGAACACTGAAGCTTTCTTT
TRBV19	TRBJ2-3	TRBD2	17	-	CASSIGTSGGGTDTQYF	TGTGCCAGTAGTATCGGGACTAGCGGGGGTGGGACAGATACGCAGTATTTT
TRBV6-1	TRBJ1-1	-	11	-	CASREVLEAFF	TGTGCCAGCAGAGAGGTACTTGAAGCTTTCTTT
TRBV9	TRBJ1-2	-	14	-	CASSVGPGLSGYTF	TGTGCCAGCAGCGTAGGTCCGGGTTTAAGTGGCTACACCTTC
TRBV2	TRBJ2-7	TRBD2	14	once	CASTLGRVTYEQYF	TGTGCCAGCACCCTGGGGAGGGTAACCTACGAGCAGTACTTC
TRBV6-5	TRBJ1-2	-	14	-	CASSSMDSIYGYTF	TGTGCCAGCAGTTCCATGGACAGCATCTATGGCTACACCTTC
TRBV11-2	TRBJ2-3	TRBD1	16	-	CASSPGTGYGTDTQYF	TGTGCCAGCAGCCCCGGGACAGGGTATGGGACAGATACGCAGTATTTT
TRBV5-5	TRBJ2-7	TRBD1	17	-	CASSTLYRDRGPYEQYF	TGTGCCAGCAGCACACTTTACCGGGACAGGGGACCCTACGAGCAGTACTTC
TRBV7-2	TRBJ2-7	-	15	-	CASSSSTAPTYEQYF	TGTGCCAGCAGCTCTTCGACAGCCCCGACCTACGAGCAGTACTTC
TRBV5-6	TRBJ1-1	TRBD1	14	-	CASSFQGGNTEAFF	TGTGCCAGCAGCTTCCAGGGGGGGAACACTGAAGCTTTCTTT
TRBV25-1	TRBJ2-7	-	14	-	CASTRQEITYEQYF	TGTGCCAGCACCAGACAGGAAATTACCTACGAGCAGTACTTC
TRBV4-1	TRBJ2-3	-	12	once	CASSQIQGTQYF	TGCGCCAGCAGCCAAATACAGGGCACGCAGTATTTT
TRBV10-3	TRBJ1-1	-	14	-	CAISDLPGNTEAFF	TGTGCCATCAGTGATTTGCCCGGGAACACTGAAGCTTTCTTT
TRBV6-5	TRBJ2-1	-	15	once	CASSSLTRLGNEQFF	TGTGCCAGCAGTTCCTTGACTAGACTGGGTAATGAGCAGTTCTTC
TRBV30	TRBJ1-4	-	13	-	CAWNPRGGEKLFF	TGTGCCTGGAACCCCAGGGGTGGGGAAAAACTGTTTTTT
TRBV4-1	TRBJ1-5	-	15	-	CASSQLNRVGQPQHF	TGCGCCAGCAGCCAACTTAACAGGGTAGGCCAGCCCCAGCATTTT
TRBV5-6	TRBJ2-7	TRBD1	15	-	CASSPGQGGTYEQYF	TGTGCCAGCAGCCCGGGACAGGGGGGGACCTACGAGCAGTACTTC
TRBV6-5	TRBJ1-1	-	14	-	CASKETPGNTEAFF	TGTGCCAGCAAAGAAACCCCGGGGAACACTGAAGCTTTCTTT
TRBV19	TRBJ2-1	-	15	-	CASSGGTPAGNEQFF	TGTGCCAGTAGTGGCGGGACCCCGGCGGGCAATGAGCAGTTCTTC